This is a list of T cell receptor beta chains from one sample in a study of blood T cells in healthy people across ages. Using its own MiXCR run on the 5' RACE reads, TCRdb lists one record per CDR3 protein. The sample lists about 1,500,000 distinct CDR3 sequences, 42% occurring once. What was sequenced was blood. The receptors were gathered from a young woman in good health. CDR3s include the opening cysteine and the closing phenylalanine or tryptophan. D genes are given only for firm matches. Not every row has a clone size; where given, it reads once, few, many or a size class.

TRBV20-1	-	TRBJ2-1	TRBD2	CGSGGTSGKYNEQFF	TGCGGCTCCGGAGGGACTAGCGGGAAGTACAATGAGCAGTTCTTC
TRBV12-3/TRBV12-4	-	TRBJ1-4	TRBD1	CASSPPPTGVLNEKLFF	TGTGCCAGCAGTCCCCCCCCTACAGGGGTCCTCAATGAAAAACTGTTTTTT
TRBV5-1	once	TRBJ1-4	TRBD1	CASSFRPGIGGAEEKLFF	TGCGCCAGCAGCTTTCGTCCCGGGATAGGGGGCGCGGAGGAAAAACTGTTTTTT
TRBV27	-	TRBJ2-5	TRBD2	CASSLSGGTRGRTQYF	TGTGCCAGCAGTTTATCGGGAGGGACTAGGGGGAGGACCCAGTACTTC
TRBV3-1	-	TRBJ2-3	TRBD2	CASSQKISGGGTDTQYF	TGTGCCAGCAGCCAAAAAATTAGCGGGGGAGGCACAGATACGCAGTATTTT
TRBV20-1	-	TRBJ2-5	-	CSARDPAGWNEQYF	TGCAGTGCTAGAGATCCAGCAGGGTGGAATGAGCAGTACTTC
TRBV5-1	-	TRBJ1-2	TRBD1	CASSLAPDRANYGYTF	TGCGCCAGCAGCTTGGCCCCCGACAGGGCTAACTATGGCTACACCTTC
TRBV5-1	many	TRBJ2-7	-	CASSLAGSPYEQYF	TGCGCCAGCAGCTTGGCCGGATCCCCCTACGAGCAGTACTTC
TRBV5-1	-	TRBJ1-2	TRBD1	CASLLDPGQANYGYTF	TGCGCCAGCCTACTTGACCCGGGACAGGCTAACTATGGCTACACCTTC
TRBV3-1	-	TRBJ2-4	TRBD2	CASSQGGGELPAKNIQYF	TGTGCCAGCAGCCAAGGCGGGGGAGAACTTCCAGCCAAAAACATTCAGTACTTC
TRBV5-1	-	TRBJ2-1	TRBD2	CASSPSLLAGAAYNEQFF	TGCGCCAGCAGCCCGTCCCTTCTAGCGGGAGCCGCATACAATGAGCAGTTCTTC
TRBV3-1	-	TRBJ2-7	-	CASSHGNSYEQYF	TGTGCCAGCAGCCACGGGAATTCCTACGAGCAGTACTTC
TRBV30	-	TRBJ2-7	-	CAWRAGQGQYF	TGTGCCTGGAGAGCGGGCCAGGGGCAGTACTTC
TRBV20-1	few	TRBJ2-7	-	CSARAPRDRGEQYF	TGCAGTGCTAGGGCCCCCCGGGATCGGGGAGAGCAGTACTTC
TRBV3-1	-	TRBJ2-4	-	CASSQAAGPGEQYF	TGTGCCAGCAGCCAAGCGGCTGGCCCGGGGGAGCAGTATTTC
TRBV7-9	-	TRBJ2-1	TRBD1	CASSLAGTGITHEQFF	TGTGCCAGCAGCTTAGCCGGGACAGGGATTACACATGAGCAGTTCTTC
TRBV7-2	few	TRBJ2-7	-	CASSRQSSPYEQYF	TGTGCCAGCAGCCGACAGTCTAGCCCCTACGAGCAGTACTTC
TRBV10-3	-	TRBJ2-7	-	CATQGSYEQYF	TGTGCCACCCAGGGGAGCTACGAGCAGTACTTC
TRBV5-1	-	TRBJ2-7	-	CASSLDRVTTYEQYF	TGCGCCAGCAGCTTGGACCGGGTAACCACCTACGAGCAGTACTTC
TRBV20-1	-	TRBJ2-4	TRBD1	CSAPATGGNVNIQYF	TGCAGTGCCCCCGCGACAGGGGGAAATGTTAACATTCAGTACTTC
TRBV4-1	few	TRBJ2-4	-	CASSQVGAGSDLAKNIQYF	TGCGCCAGCAGCCAAGTTGGGGCAGGATCCGACCTAGCCAAAAACATTCAGTACTTC
TRBV28	-	TRBJ2-3	TRBD2	CASSFPWASGDTQYF	TGTGCCAGCAGTTTTCCATGGGCTAGCGGAGATACGCAGTATTTT
TRBV9	-	TRBJ2-3	-	CASSPGPGTSTDTQYF	TGTGCCAGCAGCCCAGGCCCAGGGACTAGCACAGATACGCAGTATTTT
TRBV30	few	TRBJ1-1	-	CAWSNVEEAFF	TGTGCCTGGAGTAACGTCGAGGAAGCTTTCTTT
TRBV29-1	few	TRBJ2-2	TRBD1	CSVDPDRGNTGELFF	TGCAGCGTTGACCCAGACAGGGGGAACACCGGGGAGCTGTTTTTT
TRBV11-2	-	TRBJ1-2	-	CASSSIRGRGYGYTF	TGTGCCAGCAGCTCAATCCGGGGTAGGGGCTATGGCTACACCTTC
TRBV6-2/TRBV6-3	few	TRBJ1-5	TRBD1	CASSEGAWVRNQPQHF	TGTGCCAGCTCCGAGGGGGCGTGGGTACGCAATCAGCCCCAGCATTTT
TRBV20-1	few	TRBJ2-1	-	CSASKLTPGIWAYNEQFF	TGCAGTGCTAGTAAACTGACCCCCGGGATATGGGCCTACAATGAGCAGTTCTTC
TRBV5-4	-	TRBJ2-7	TRBD2	CASSETPGLEVYEQYF	TGTGCCAGCAGCGAGACCCCGGGACTAGAAGTCTACGAGCAGTACTTC
TRBV11-2	-	TRBJ2-5	-	CASSPSRLGGETQYF	TGTGCCAGCAGCCCGTCTAGATTGGGGGGAGAGACCCAGTACTTC
TRBV27	-	TRBJ2-3	-	CASSFLTPKATDTQYF	TGTGCCAGCAGTTTTTTGACCCCCAAGGCGACAGATACGCAGTATTTT
TRBV5-1	-	TRBJ1-6	TRBD1	CASSFTGEVYNSPLHF	TGCGCCAGCAGCTTCACAGGGGAGGTCTATAATTCACCCCTCCACTTT
TRBV28	-	TRBJ1-2	-	CASGGTNYGYTF	TGTGCCAGCGGCGGGACAAACTATGGCTACACCTTC
TRBV5-1	-	TRBJ2-1	TRBD2	CASSRTSLSSYNEQFF	TGCGCCAGCAGCAGGACTAGCCTAAGCTCCTACAATGAGCAGTTCTTC
TRBV12-3/TRBV12-4	few	TRBJ1-1	-	CASSTAGLPSTEAFF	TGTGCCAGCAGTACCGCGGGACTTCCGAGCACTGAAGCTTTCTTT
TRBV10-3	few	TRBJ2-7	-	CAISEPNYREQYF	TGTGCCATCAGTGAGCCCAATTATCGCGAGCAGTACTTC
TRBV27	-	TRBJ2-1	TRBD1	CASRAGTGGRNEQFF	TGTGCCAGCAGAGCCGGGACAGGGGGCAGGAATGAGCAGTTCTTC
TRBV14	-	TRBJ2-6	-	CASSQEVGSPGANVLTF	TGTGCCAGCAGCCAAGAAGTAGGGTCCCCCGGGGCCAACGTCCTGACTTTC
TRBV10-2	-	TRBJ2-2	TRBD2	CASSDGLAGGRELFF	TGCGCCAGCAGTGATGGACTAGCGGGGGGCAGGGAGCTGTTTTTT
TRBV7-7	-	TRBJ2-1	-	CASSLWDSPGEQFF	TGTGCTAGCAGCCTATGGGACTCCCCGGGGGAGCAGTTCTTC
TRBV12-3/TRBV12-4	-	TRBJ1-1	TRBD1	CASNLLTGGEAFF	TGTGCCAGCAACCTACTGACAGGGGGCGAAGCTTTCTTT
TRBV5-1	-	TRBJ1-1	TRBD1	CASSLWGTDSNTEAFF	TGCGCCAGCAGCTTGTGGGGGACAGACTCGAACACTGAAGCTTTCTTT
TRBV6-6	-	TRBJ1-5	TRBD1	CASSYSRTGVGQPQHF	TGTGCCAGCAGTTACTCGAGGACAGGGGTAGGTCAGCCCCAGCATTTT
TRBV7-9	few	TRBJ2-1	TRBD1	CASSLLPGTGGYNEQFF	TGTGCCAGCAGCCTCCTCCCCGGGACAGGGGGGTACAATGAGCAGTTCTTC
TRBV20-1	-	TRBJ1-4	-	CVTGPREKLFF	TGCGTGACAGGCCCTAGGGAAAAACTGTTTTTT
TRBV4-1	few	TRBJ2-5	-	CASSHPQGKETQYF	TGCGCCAGCAGCCATCCTCAGGGAAAAGAGACCCAGTACTTC
TRBV6-1	once	TRBJ2-1	TRBD2	CASSELAGPSFYNEQFF	TGTGCCAGCAGTGAACTAGCGGGACCATCGTTCTACAATGAGCAGTTCTTC
TRBV9	-	TRBJ2-1	TRBD2	CASTLGGTSYNEQFF	TGTGCCAGCACCCTCGGGGGGACCTCCTACAATGAGCAGTTCTTC
TRBV20-1	few	TRBJ2-3	TRBD1	CSADRDREYF	TGCAGTGCTGACCGGGACAGGGAGTATTTT
TRBV9	once	TRBJ2-1	TRBD2	CASSVGVTSGYNEQFF	TGTGCCAGCAGCGTAGGAGTGACTAGCGGTTACAATGAGCAGTTCTTC
TRBV7-2	-	TRBJ2-7	TRBD2	CASSLGMTSGYEQYF	TGTGCCAGCAGCTTAGGCATGACTAGCGGCTACGAGCAGTACTTC
TRBV2	-	TRBJ2-5	-	CASKPLVAQTQYF	TGTGCCAGCAAGCCACTAGTAGCGCAGACCCAGTACTTC
TRBV28	-	TRBJ1-3	-	CASSLLAGVPGNTIYF	TGTGCCAGCAGTTTATTGGCAGGGGTCCCTGGAAACACCATATATTTT
TRBV6-1	few	TRBJ2-1	TRBD2	CASSEEGLAGVYNEQFF	TGTGCCAGCAGTGAAGAGGGACTAGCGGGGGTCTACAATGAGCAGTTCTTC
TRBV7-2	-	TRBJ2-1	-	CASSLSPTNEQFF	TGTGCCAGCAGCTTAAGTCCCACTAATGAGCAGTTCTTC
TRBV12-3/TRBV12-4	-	TRBJ1-2	-	CASSFDGYTF	TGTGCCAGCAGTTTCGATGGCTACACCTTC
TRBV7-2	-	TRBJ2-5	-	CASSSGPSGQTQYF	TGTGCCAGCAGCTCGGGCCCCAGCGGGCAGACCCAGTACTTC